This T cell receptor (beta chain) was found in a study of cytomegalovirus exposure and HLA in healthy donors. CDR1 is SGHRS and CDR2 is YFSETQ in the germline V gene. The CDR3 extends over 14 amino acids. V dropped 2 bases and J dropped 1 base, with 9 bases sitting between them. This clone occurred a few times. Its target is unknown. The identical CDR3 is also encoded by other nucleotide sequences in the sample. Vbeta (60) and Jbeta (13) primers were used in the PCR. Sequencing was performed with immunoSEQ multiplex PCR; in TCRdb, only in-frame clones are kept and a portion is missing. The table has 90,000 to 120,000 clones, approximately 79% seen once. The study's findings and limits: Rarity marked most TCR sequences, yet some public TCRs occurred in many donors. In a later analysis, DRB1 alleles had the most associated TCRs; HLA-C alleles the fewest.

This clonotype originated in a middle-aged woman in good health and CMV-seropositive. The chain employs TRBV5-1 and TRBJ1-1; D is possibly TRBD1 (5 bases). Sequencing was performed on PBMCs. DNA of the CDR3: TGCGCCAGCAGCTTAAGGCAGGGGAACACTGAAGCTTTCTTT. Translating gives CASSLRQGNTEAFF.